The 9 T cell receptor beta chains below were found in one sample sequenced in a study of STAT5B mutations in CD4+ large granular lymphocyte leukemia. The data were produced by immunoSEQ multiplex PCR, yet TCRdb's version contains in-frame clones alone and is incomplete. Among about 40,000 clones listed, 84% were seen once. Material for sequencing was CD4+ T cells from blood buffy coats. These receptors were collected from a human donor in good health.

The chain has TRBV11-1 and TRBJ2-1; possibly TRBD2 for D (6 bases). Germline loops: CDR1 SGHAT, CDR2 FQDESV (reference sequence). Trimming removed 0 bases at V and 9 bases at J, with 12 bases between. The CDR3 spans 14 residues. The CDR3 bases are TGTGCCAGCAGCTTAGCGAGTGGGGGGAGTGAGCAGTTCTTC. Its protein product is CASSLASGGSEQFF.

The chain joins TRBV11-2 to TRBJ1-2; TRBD1 is a possible D gene (5 bases). CDR3 length: 13 amino acids. In germline, CDR1 is SGHAT, CDR2 FQNNGV. V lost 3 bases to trimming and J lost 8 bases, with 13 bases between them. CDR3 sequence reads: CASSFQDRRGYTF. The CDR3 DNA reads TGTGCCAGCAGCTTCCAAGACAGAAGGGGCTACACCTTC.

V and J are TRBV19 and TRBJ1-5, with a tentative D call TRBD1 (5 bases). The V and J ends lost 11 bases and 6 bases respectively, with 14 bases between them. The CDR3 length is 12 residues. The germline CDR1 and CDR2 sequences are LNHDA and SQIVND (reference sequence). CDR3 in DNA: TGTGCCGCGGGGCAGGGTTTTCAGCCCCAGCATTTT. Its protein is CAAGQGFQPQHF.

The J gene is TRBJ1-2, the V gene TRBV5-6, with D perhaps matching TRBD1 (5 bases). Germline lookup yields CDR1 SGHDT and CDR2 YYEEEE. Trimming stripped 0 bases from V and 7 bases from J, with 13 bases between. The CDR3 spans 14 residues. CDR3 amino acids: CASSLGLGRFGYTF. The CDR3 DNA is TGTGCCAGCAGCTTGGGGCTGGGGCGGTTTGGCTACACCTTC.

V is TRBV12-5 and J is TRBJ2-7; the match to TRBD1 covers 10 bases. The CDR3 sequence is 14 residues long. V dropped 4 bases and J dropped 2; count of bases not matched to a gene: 2. Germline loops: CDR1 LGHNT, CDR2 FRNRAP. The CDR3 spells CASGSGTGAYEQYF. DNA for the CDR3: TGTGCTAGTGGTTCCGGGACAGGGGCCTACGAGCAGTACTTC.

V usage is TRBV7-2 and J usage is TRBJ1-1, with 7 positions matching TRBD1. Trimming removed 5 bases from V and 0 bases from J; junction bases left unmatched: 6. The CDR3 sequence is 15 residues long. Looked up from germline, CDR1 is SGHTA and CDR2 is FQGNSA. The CDR3 protein is CASSPYGTVNTEAFF. CDR3 sequence (DNA): TGTGCCAGCAGCCCCTACGGGACAGTGAACACTGAAGCTTTCTTT.

The chain employs TRBV5-1 and TRBJ1-1, with D unresolved. The V gene's germline CDR1 is SGHRS and CDR2 YFSETQ. This CDR3 has 15 amino acids. The ends were cut back, 2 bases at V and 1 base at J, with 12 bases in the middle. The CDR3 region is CASSFGVLGNTEAFF. Written as DNA, the CDR3 is TGCGCCAGCAGCTTTGGAGTACTGGGGAACACTGAAGCTTTCTTT.

The chain has TRBV28 and TRBJ2-2; tentative D call: TRBD1 (7 bases). V gave up 6 bases and J gave up 4 bases, with 18 bases separating them. This CDR3 comprises 16 residues. From germline, CDR1 is MDHEN and CDR2 SYDVKM. CDR3 DNA sequence: TGTGCCAGCAGGCGGGGACAGATAGGGTTCACCGGGGAGCTGTTTTTT. Translated: CASRRGQIGFTGELFF.

This clone showed up just a few times. The gene calls are TRBV4-1 and TRBJ1-5; TRBD1 aligns across 9 bases. The V segment lost 6 bases and the J segment 4 bases; nucleotides outside the gene matches: 7. Per germline, CDR1 MGHRA and CDR2 YSYEKL. This CDR3 comprises 15 residues. For the CDR3, the DNA is TGCGCCAGCAGTCATGCCGACAGGGGGAATCAGCCCCAGCATTTT. This sequence encodes CASSHADRGNQPQHF.